This entry lists 6 T cell receptor beta chains sequenced from one sample in a study of blood T cell repertoires in COVID-19. Assay used: immunoSEQ multiplex PCR; TCRdb lists only in-frame clones, some missing. The data show fewer than 70,000 clones, approximately 86% seen once. Sequenced: peripheral blood. These receptors all stem from a woman aged 55-75 years with acute or convalescent COVID-19.

The rearrangement links TRBV7-3 to TRBJ1-6; 12 positions agree with TRBD1. CDR1 and CDR2 from the germline V gene are SGHTA and FQGTGA. V lost 5 bases, J lost 10 bases, and 3 bases stayed unmatched. This CDR3 spans 14 amino acids. CDR3 nucleotides: TGTGCCAGCAGCCAAGGGACAGGGGGCTCACCCCTCCACTTT. This gives the protein CASSQGTGGSPLHF.

This chain links TRBV6-1 with TRBJ1-2; 7 bases agree with TRBD1. V trimming: 3 bases; J trimming: 8 bases; junction bases outside the gene matches: 6. The germline gives CDR1 MNHNS, CDR2 SASEGT. This CDR3 region has 13 residues. The CDR3 is CASSEGQPWGYTF. The CDR3 DNA reads as TGTGCCAGCAGTGAGGGACAGCCTTGGGGCTACACCTTC.

The chain employs TRBV7-2 and TRBJ2-2; the D is unclear. Germline V lookup: CDR1 SGHTA, CDR2 FQGNSA. This CDR3 comprises 14 residues. Deletions cut 2 bases from V and 1 base from J, with 5 bases between. Here the CDR3 reads CASSLNRNTGELFF. CDR3 sequence (DNA): TGTGCCAGCAGCTTAAATAGGAACACCGGGGAGCTGTTTTTT.

The rearrangement links TRBV7-9 to TRBJ2-2; TRBD2 aligns across 8 bases. The V gene's germline CDR1 is SEHNR and CDR2 FQNEAQ (reference sequence). This CDR3 comprises 15 residues. With 5 bases clipped from V and 7 bases from J, the junction kept 9 bases outside the gene matches. CDR3 loop: CASSQPRAGGGELFF. In DNA form, the CDR3 reads TGTGCCAGCAGCCAGCCCAGGGCGGGAGGCGGGGAGCTGTTTTTT. Together with reference TRBV7-9 and TRBJ2-2, the CDR3 gives the full variable domain: DTGVSQNPRHKITKRGQNVTFRCDPISEHNRLYWYRQTLGQGPEFLTYFQNEAQLEKSRLLSDRFSAERPKGSFSTLEIQRTEQGDSAMYLCASSQPRAGGGELFFGEGSRLTVL.

The chain is built from TRBV4-2 and TRBJ2-5; 9 bases are a match to TRBD2. The CDR3 is 16 residues long. The V and J ends lost 1 base and 4 bases, in that order; junction bases with no gene match: 7. CDR1 LGHNA and CDR2 YNFKEQ come from the germline V gene. Here the CDR3 DNA reads TGTGCCAGCAGCCAAGCGGGCGGGAGGGCGATAGAGACCCAGTACTTC. Translation: CASSQAGGRAIETQYF.

This chain connects TRBV6-6 to TRBJ2-7, with D tentatively TRBD2 (5 bases). Per germline, CDR1 MNHNY and CDR2 SVGAGI (reference sequence). With 2 bases removed from V and 0 bases from J, the gap between germline ends came to 14 bases. The CDR3 has 16 residues. Here the CDR3 reads CASSYLAGSFSYEQYF. CDR3 DNA sequence: TGTGCCAGCAGTTACCTTGCGGGTAGCTTCTCCTACGAGCAGTACTTC.